This T cell receptor (beta chain) is from a study of PD-1 and CTLA-4 blockade in melanoma. The assay was immunoSEQ multiplex PCR, and TCRdb's table has in-frame clones only and misses some. The sample holds roughly 16,000 clones; 73% are singletons and the top ten take 15% to 20%. Trimming took 5 bases from V and 2 from J, leaving 10 bases between them. The germline V gene encodes CDR1 MNHEY and CDR2 SVGAGI. The CDR3 spans 13 residues. The input for sequencing was CD8+ T cells from peripheral blood, taken before anti-PD-1 treatment. V gene TRBV6-5 combines with J gene TRBJ2-7, with unresolved D. The origin of this receptor is a human donor with melanoma. CDR3 in amino acids: CASSHGPTYEQYF. CDR3 in DNA: TGTGCCAGCAGTCACGGACCTACCTACGAGCAGTACTTC.